This T cell receptor beta chain is drawn from a study of blood T cell repertoires in COVID-19. Overall study: The United States, Italy and Spain were the sources of the acute and convalescent COVID-19 samples.

Patients from Seattle were sampled longitudinally, starting during active infection. V shed 7 bases and J 7 bases; nucleotides not matched to a gene: 10. Germline V gene data show CDR1 as SNHLY and CDR2 as FYNNEI. There are 15 residues in the CDR3. This clone came up once. Original handling: Estimated nucleated cell counts came from reference gene primer amplification. Clones were read by immunoSEQ multiplex PCR, and TCRdb kept only the in-frame ones, dropping some. The DNA was the basis for D and trimming; V, J and clone size are from that table. The profile covers about 300,000 clones, with roughly nine tenths appearing a single time and around 1.9% taken by the ten largest.

The chain joins TRBV2 to TRBJ1-6; TRBD1 agrees at 7 bases. The origin of this receptor is a woman aged 30 to 39 with COVID-19, enrolled during active disease. Sequencing was done on a sample of peripheral blood. The DNA of the CDR3 is TGTGCCAGCAAGGAAGACGGGACAGTAAATTCACCCCTCCACTTT. It specifies CASKEDGTVNSPLHF.